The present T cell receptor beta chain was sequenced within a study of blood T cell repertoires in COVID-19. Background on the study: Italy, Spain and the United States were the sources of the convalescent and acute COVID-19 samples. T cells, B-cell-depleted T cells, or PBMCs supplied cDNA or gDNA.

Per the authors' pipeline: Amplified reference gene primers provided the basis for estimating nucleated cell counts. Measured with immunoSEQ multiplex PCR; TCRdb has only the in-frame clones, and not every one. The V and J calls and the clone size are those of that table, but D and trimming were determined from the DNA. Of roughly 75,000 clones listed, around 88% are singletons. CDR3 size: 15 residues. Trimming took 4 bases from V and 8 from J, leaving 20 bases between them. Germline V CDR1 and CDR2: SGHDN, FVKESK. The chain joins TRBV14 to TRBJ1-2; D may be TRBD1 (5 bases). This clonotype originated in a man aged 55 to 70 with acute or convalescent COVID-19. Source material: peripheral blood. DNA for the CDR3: TGTGCCAGCAGCCGCTTATTAATCGGGGGTGAGGGCTACACCTTC. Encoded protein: CASSRLLIGGEGYTF.